This T cell receptor beta chain was sequenced during a study of T cells after yellow fever vaccination. The CDR3 spans 17 residues. With 0 bases removed from V and 4 bases from J, the gap between germline ends came to 15 bases. Per germline, CDR1 MGHRA and CDR2 YSYEKL. TCRdb re-derived calls from the 5' RACE reads in MiXCR, one entry per CDR3 protein. This sample carries approximately 250,000 distinct CDR3 sequences, around 3.5% of them seen once, and the ten largest clones take around a fifth. This clonotype appeared many times. The chain recombines TRBV4-1 with TRBJ2-2; D ambiguous. This material consisted of PBMCs, taken 15 days after the yellow fever booster vaccination. The TCR originated in a man aged 18 to 29 who received the YFV17D yellow fever vaccine. The CDR3 DNA reads as TGCGCCAGCAGCCAAGAGATCCGCTGGACGGGCACCGGGGAGCTGTTTTTT. It specifies CASSQEIRWTGTGELFF.